This entry describes one TCR beta chain. Its specificity is unknown. Each patient went into thyroid surgery without having received any treatment. Germline CDR1 and CDR2: KGHSH and LQKENI. With V trimmed by 4 bases and J by 1 base, 6 bases remained unmatched. CDR3 length equals 16 residues. Original data processing: Researchers built a distant-metastasis classifier for papillary thyroid cancer that drew on CDR3 differences across clinicopathological groups. TCRdb re-called clones from the PCR reads using MiXCR. These V and J calls are TCRdb output, not the study's own analysis. The sample lists fewer than 40,000 clones; 15% to 20% were seen once. The record originates from a study of metastatic and nonmetastatic thyroid tumors. Looking at the study overall: Comparative analysis of repertoires was undertaken across blood and tumor or nodule tissue obtained from malignant and benign thyroid patients.

Whole-study results and caveats: Significantly greater TCR beta diversity was reportedly found in malignant thyroid tumors than in benign nodules (in blood and tumor).

The sequence was collected from a female donor with papillary thyroid cancer or a benign thyroid nodule (not recorded which). Some clones in this sample may be carry-over from other donors' samples. Sequencing input: blood. The rearrangement uses TRBV18 and TRBJ1-3; 8 bases align to TRBD1. CDR3 amino acids: CASSLGRGHSGNTIYF. Written as DNA, the CDR3 is TGTGCCAGCTCACTCGGCAGGGGGCATTCTGGAAACACCATATATTTT.